The clone carrying this T cell receptor (beta chain) was detected many times. This record comes from a study of T cells in Graves' hyperthyroidism and ophthalmopathy. Those with hyperthyroidism were 18 to 65 years old, newly diagnosed, and ill for under 2 months. Amplified TCR beta CDR3 regions derived from RNA transcripts. The study used the HTBI primer set for a first-round RT-PCR of the TCR CDR3. TCRdb re-called the multiplex PCR reads with MiXCR, one entry per CDR3 protein. This sample has about 350,000 distinct CDR3 sequences, with about 14% found just once. With V trimmed by 5 bases and J by 8 bases, 3 bases remained unmatched. The CDR3 totals 14 residues.

V usage is TRBV12-3 or TRBV12-4 and J usage is TRBJ1-4; 12 bases line up with TRBD1. Sequenced material: blood. The source is a woman aged 25 to 39 with Graves' hyperthyroidism. The CDR3 loop is CASSGGQGAEKLFF. Here the CDR3 DNA reads TGTGCCAGCAGTGGGGGACAGGGGGCCGAAAAACTGTTTTTT.